This passage covers 32 T cell receptor beta chains from one sample sequenced in a study of T cells after yellow fever vaccination. In TCRdb, the 5' RACE reads were re-called with MiXCR into one record per CDR3 protein. The profile shows 95,000 to 100,000 distinct CDR3 sequences, roughly 5.8% of them singletons. Specimen: CD8+ T cells sorted from PBMCs, collected 10 days after the yellow fever booster vaccination. These receptors were obtained from a man aged 18 to 35 who received the YFV17D yellow fever vaccine.

The gene calls are TRBV5-4 and TRBJ2-1; D unclear. Per germline, CDR1 SGHNT and CDR2 YYREEE (reference sequence). Deletions cut 1 base from V and 2 bases from J, with 7 bases between. The CDR3 has 14 amino acids. CDR3 protein: CASSLTEAYNEQFF. The CDR3 DNA reads TGTGCCAGCAGCTTGACCGAGGCCTACAATGAGCAGTTCTTC.

This clonotype was picked up a small number of times. V and J are TRBV20-1 and TRBJ2-1; D might be TRBD1 or TRBD2, each matching 5 bases. Trimming removed 5 bases from V and 15 bases from J, with 17 bases in between. Germline V CDR1 and CDR2: DFQATT, SNEGSKA (reference sequence). CDR3 length: 11 amino acids. The CDR3 DNA is TGCAGTGCTCTCCGGGACGGTCAGTCGTTCTTC. Amino acid sequence: CSALRDGQSFF.

This clonotype was detected a few times. The chain employs TRBV5-6 and TRBJ2-7; D is possibly TRBD1 (6 bases). V shed 2 bases and J shed 5 bases, with 17 bases lying between them. CDR3 length equals 15 residues. Germline V gives CDR1 SGHDT, CDR2 YYEEEE. This CDR3 reads CASSFPMHRDHEQYF. DNA of the CDR3: TGTGCCAGCAGCTTTCCTATGCACAGGGACCACGAGCAGTACTTC.

The chain combines TRBV7-9 with TRBJ1-1, with D unresolved. With 5 bases removed from V and 12 bases from J, the gap between germline ends came to 13 bases. Looked up from germline, CDR1 is SEHNR and CDR2 is FQNEAQ (reference sequence). This CDR3 contains 11 residues. This CDR3 is CASSPSLGTFF. CDR3 DNA sequence: TGTGCCAGCAGCCCCTCCTTGGGGACTTTCTTT.

The gene calls are TRBV28 and TRBJ2-7; 9 bases fit TRBD1. The CDR3 totals 14 residues. CDR1 and CDR2 from the germline V gene are MDHEN and SYDVKM. The V and J ends lost 3 bases and 0 bases, in that order; junction bases with no gene match: 0. This CDR3 reads CASSLTGGSYEQYV. For the CDR3, the DNA is TGTGCCAGCAGTTTGACAGGGGGCTCCTACGAGCAGTACGTC.

The table lists this clonotype with a few counts. V usage is TRBV7-2 and J usage is TRBJ2-7; 9 bases fit TRBD1. V shed 5 bases and J 12 bases; nucleotides not matched to a gene: 8. Germline values: CDR1 SGHTA, CDR2 FQGNSA. The CDR3 is 12 amino acids. DNA for the CDR3: TGTGCCAGCAGCCGGGACAGGGCAAATTGGTACTTC. Translating gives CASSRDRANWYF.

This clonotype was counted between two and nine times. This chain connects TRBV20-1 to TRBJ2-3; 12 nucleotides align to TRBD2. From germline, CDR1 is DFQATT and CDR2 SNEGSKA (reference sequence). This CDR3 has 15 residues. The V and J ends lost 5 bases and 3 bases, in that order; junction bases with no gene match: 6. The DNA of the CDR3 is TGCAGTGCTCATCTAGCGGGGGGGGTTACAGATACGCAGTATTTT. As protein: CSAHLAGGVTDTQYF.

The chain recombines TRBV9 with TRBJ1-6, with 7 bases fitting TRBD1. This CDR3 contains 13 residues. Germline assignment: CDR1 SGDLS and CDR2 YYNGEE. V shed 4 bases, J shed 14 bases, and the junction held 9 bases outside the gene matches. CDR3 DNA sequence: TGTGCCAGCAGCACACGGGACACAGGGGCCCTCCACTTT. Its translation is CASSTRDTGALHF.

The sample holds a few counts of this clonotype. The J gene is TRBJ2-7, the V gene TRBV7-9; TRBD2 matches at 8 bases. J gave up 2 bases and V 5 bases, and 11 bases lay outside the gene matches. The CDR3 consists of 16 residues. CDR1 is SEHNR and CDR2 is FQNEAQ in the germline V gene (reference sequence). CDR3 sequence reads: CASSKWTGAGAYEQYF. The CDR3 region has the DNA TGTGCCAGCAGCAAATGGACCGGAGCGGGGGCCTACGAGCAGTACTTC.

This chain uses TRBV6-5 with TRBJ1-2, with D possibly TRBD1 on 6 matching bases. V lost 0 bases and J 4 bases, leaving 12 bases between the germline ends. Germline CDR1 MNHEY, CDR2 SVGAGI. The CDR3 has 15 residues. The CDR3 DNA reads as TGTGCCAGCAGTTACTCCATACAGGGATTCTATGGCTACACCTTC. This encodes CASSYSIQGFYGYTF.

This clonotype was observed a handful of times. The chain uses TRBV7-2 and TRBJ2-5; D perhaps matches TRBD2 (6 bases). The CDR3 is 16 amino acids. Trimming left V 3 bases short and J 3 bases short, with 17 bases between. Germline V CDR1 and CDR2: SGHTA, FQGNSA. The CDR3 here is CASSFTIVGEEETQYF. In nucleotides, the CDR3 is TGTGCCAGCAGCTTTACTATTGTGGGGGAGGAAGAGACCCAGTACTTC.

The J gene is TRBJ2-7, the V gene TRBV11-1; no reliable D call. Germline lookup yields CDR1 SGHAT and CDR2 FQDESV (reference sequence). V lost 1 base and J 4 bases, leaving 11 bases between the germline ends. The length of the CDR3 is 14 residues. CDR3 residues: CASSLGSGSYEQYV. For the CDR3, the DNA is TGTGCCAGCAGCTTAGGCTCTGGGTCTTACGAGCAGTACGTC.

As to this clonotype: This sequence may be a read error, since a much larger clone differs from it by one base. The CDR3 region is CASSLPPDRGGTEAFF. As DNA, the CDR3 is TGTGCCAGCAGCCTACCACCCGACAGGGGGGGGACTGAAGCTTTCTTT. This sequence joins TRBV14 and TRBJ1-1, with 9 nucleotides matching TRBD1. The ends lost 4 bases at V and 5 bases at J; junction bases unmatched: 11. Germline V gene lookup returns CDR1 SGHDN and CDR2 FVKESK. The CDR3 runs 16 residues.

There are many counts of this clonotype. The chain couples TRBV5-1 to TRBJ2-1; D gene unclear. Per germline, CDR1 SGHRS and CDR2 YFSETQ. Between the trimmed V and J ends, which lost 2 bases and 0 bases, there was a span of 12 bases. The CDR3 contains 16 residues. Here the CDR3 reads CASSLGTEYSYNEQFF. CDR3 DNA: TGCGCCAGCAGCTTAGGAACAGAGTACTCCTACAATGAGCAGTTCTTC.

The V call is TRBV29-1, the J call TRBJ2-7; unclear D gene. Trimming took 1 base from V and 2 from J, leaving 6 bases between them. Germline V lookup: CDR1 SQVTM, CDR2 ANQGSEA. The CDR3 spans 12 residues. The CDR3 reads CSVEGIAYEQYF. The CDR3 DNA reads TGCAGCGTTGAAGGGATAGCCTACGAGCAGTACTTC.

This clonotype was detected a few times. The V and J genes are TRBV11-2 and TRBJ2-2, with 7 nucleotides matching TRBD1. Germline loops: CDR1 SGHAT, CDR2 FQNNGV. The ends lost 0 bases at V and 6 bases at J; junction bases unmatched: 13. The CDR3 consists of 18 residues. CDR3 sequence reads: CASSLELEDRIPPGELFF. The CDR3 region has the DNA TGTGCCAGCAGCTTAGAATTGGAGGACAGGATCCCCCCCGGGGAGCTGTTTTTT.

This clonotype was observed a handful of times. The V and J genes are TRBV7-6 and TRBJ2-3, with D uncertain. V was trimmed by 2 bases and J by 2 bases, leaving 5 bases between them. The CDR3 is made up of 13 amino acids. Germline loops: CDR1 SGHVS, CDR2 FNYEAQ. For the CDR3, the DNA is TGTGCCAGCAGCTTACACTCCACAGATACGCAGTATTTT. Its translation: CASSLHSTDTQYF.

In its sample, this clonotype was seen a few times. The chain uses TRBV5-1 and TRBJ2-7; D may be TRBD1 (7 bases). The CDR3 extends over 12 amino acids. Trimming pared 4 bases from V and 7 bases from J, leaving 12 bases between. Germline assignment: CDR1 SGHRS and CDR2 YFSETQ. CDR3 residues: CASSQGGLEQYF. As DNA, the CDR3 is TGCGCCAGCAGCCAGGGGGGCTTGGAGCAGTACTTC.

This clonotype was recorded a few times. This chain connects TRBV11-2 to TRBJ2-1, with 11 nucleotides matching TRBD2. Germline assignment: CDR1 SGHAT and CDR2 FQNNGV. The trim removed 5 bases at V and 6 bases at J, leaving 3 bases unmatched. The CDR3 spans 14 residues. CDR3 DNA sequence: TGTGCCAGCAGCCATAGCGGGGGGGCCAATGAGCAGTTCTTC. Its protein is CASSHSGGANEQFF.

This clonotype was counted only a few times. The chain is built from TRBV4-3 and TRBJ2-7, with 13 bases aligning to TRBD2. Germline V gene lookup returns CDR1 LGHNA and CDR2 YSLEER. The J segment lost 0 bases and the V segment lost 4 bases, leaving 6 bases of the junction unmatched. The CDR3 is 17 amino acids. CDR3: CASSPGTSGDFSYEQYF. Here the CDR3 DNA reads TGCGCCAGCAGCCCTGGGACTAGCGGGGACTTCTCCTACGAGCAGTACTTC.

The chain employs TRBV7-3 and TRBJ2-3; D not certain. The germline gives CDR1 SGHTA, CDR2 FQGTGA. Between the trimmed V and J ends, which lost 1 base and 2 bases, there was a span of 7 bases. The CDR3 has 14 amino acids. CDR3 sequence: CASSLIQSTDTQYF. CDR3 bases: TGTGCCAGCAGCTTAATACAGTCCACAGATACGCAGTATTTT.

The sample holds many counts of this clonotype. The chain combines TRBV6-5 with TRBJ2-3, with 8 bases identical to TRBD2. This CDR3 has 17 residues. Looked up from germline, CDR1 is MNHEY and CDR2 is SVGAGI. Germline trimming cut 0 bases from V and 0 bases from J; bases unmatched to any gene: 5. The CDR3 DNA reads as TGTGCCAGCAGTTACTCTTATGGCGGGGGGAGCACAGATACGCAGTATTTT. This encodes CASSYSYGGGSTDTQYF.

This sequence joins TRBV6-6 and TRBJ2-7; D not resolved. This CDR3 is 18 amino acids long. The germline V gene has CDR1 MNHNY and CDR2 SVGAGI (reference sequence). V was clipped by 6 bases and J by 2 bases, with 26 bases between them. The CDR3 coding sequence is TGTGCCAGCAGCTACGCCACTTGGGGTGAGGCTTTAACCTACGAGCAGTACGTC. This codes for CASSYATWGEALTYEQYV.

This clonotype appeared a few times. The V and J genes are TRBV12-3 or TRBV12-4 and TRBJ2-3; tentative D call: TRBD1 (6 bases). The CDR3 loop spans 14 amino acids. The germline V and J ends were trimmed by 3 bases and 3 bases, with 10 bases remaining between them. In nucleotides, the CDR3 is TGTGCCAGCAGTTTCGAAACAGGGACAGATACGCAGTATTTT. This codes for CASSFETGTDTQYF.

This clonotype was counted a few times. The J gene is TRBJ2-5, the V gene TRBV6-2 or TRBV6-3; unclear D gene. Germline lookup yields CDR1 MNHEY and CDR2 SVGEGT. V lost 2 bases to trimming and J lost 2 bases, with 12 bases between them. The CDR3 extends over 15 amino acids. Here the CDR3 reads CASSYGRMGQETQYF. CDR3 in DNA: TGTGCCAGCAGTTACGGGCGGATGGGACAAGAGACCCAGTACTTC.

The rearrangement joins TRBV4-1 to TRBJ2-3; the D gene is possibly TRBD2 (7 bases). CDR3 length: 17 residues. CDR1 and CDR2 (germline): MGHRA, YSYEKL. Trimming pared 2 bases from V and 0 bases from J, leaving 15 bases between. The CDR3 is CASSQRGGASSTDTQYF. The CDR3 region has the DNA TGCGCCAGCAGCCAAAGGGGGGGCGCCTCTAGCACAGATACGCAGTATTTT.

Many counts were recorded for this clonotype. The rearrangement joins TRBV4-1 to TRBJ2-3; unclear D gene. The V gene lost 0 bases and the J gene lost 3 bases, with 7 bases spanning the gap. The germline V gene encodes CDR1 MGHRA and CDR2 YSYEKL. The CDR3 extends over 14 amino acids. CDR3 DNA: TGCGCCAGCAGCCAAGATGACCCTACAGATACGCAGTATTTT. This translates into CASSQDDPTDTQYF.

The V and J genes are TRBV13 and TRBJ1-6; no definite D call. The CDR3 runs 14 residues. V was trimmed by 7 bases and J by 8 bases, leaving 15 bases between them. The germline CDR1 and CDR2 sequences are PRHDT and FYEKMQ (reference sequence). The DNA for the CDR3 is TGTGCCAGCATCTCAGACTGGTACGATTCACCCCTCCACTTT. Translating gives CASISDWYDSPLHF. The complete variable domain, with remaining parts taken from reference TRBV13 and TRBJ1-6, reads AAGVIQSPRHLIKEKRETATLKCYPIPRHDTVYWYQQGPGQDPQFLISFYEKMQSDKGSIPDRFSAQQFSDYHSELNMSSLELGDSALYFCASISDWYDSPLHFGNGTRLTVT.

As for this clonotype: One base away lies a much larger clone, so this may be a sequencing read error. The chain joins TRBV7-9 to TRBJ2-3; the match to TRBD2 covers 12 bases. Germline-derived CDR1 and CDR2 are SEHNR and FQNEAQ (reference sequence). Trimming removed 4 bases from V and 2 bases from J; junction bases left unmatched: 10. This CDR3 has 18 residues. The CDR3 loop reads CASSSTDLAGGLTDTQYF. For the CDR3, the DNA is TGTGCCAGCAGCTCGACCGATCTAGCGGGGGGGCTCACAGATACGCAGTATTTT.

The V gene is TRBV11-2, the J gene TRBJ2-5; TRBD1 aligns across 7 bases. From germline, CDR1 is SGHAT and CDR2 FQNNGV. The CDR3 spans 12 residues. After removal of 5 bases from V and 4 bases from J, the junction contained 1 base not matched to a gene. CDR3 sequence (DNA): TGTGCCAGCAGCAACAGGGGAGAGACCCAGTACTTC. Amino acids: CASSNRGETQYF.

The chain carries TRBV5-5 and TRBJ1-1; TRBD1 matches at 10 bases. Per germline, CDR1 SGHKS and CDR2 YYEKEE (reference sequence). Trimming cost V 4 bases and J 1 base; bases outside gene matches: 7. This CDR3 comprises 16 residues. The CDR3 loop is CASSRGQGLWNTEAFF. The CDR3 nucleotides are TGTGCCAGCAGCCGGGGACAGGGGCTATGGAACACTGAAGCTTTCTTT.

This clonotype was picked up a small number of times. The J gene is TRBJ2-7, the V gene TRBV6-2 or TRBV6-3, with a possible D match to TRBD1 (5 bases). Germline V gene lookup returns CDR1 MNHEY and CDR2 SVGEGT. The CDR3 covers 15 residues. V was clipped by 0 bases and J by 3 bases, with 12 bases between them. CDR3 loop: CASSYSQESLYEQYF. The CDR3 DNA follows: TGTGCCAGCAGTTACTCACAGGAGAGCCTCTACGAGCAGTACTTC.